These 8 T cell receptor beta chains originate from one sample sequenced in a study of shared clonotypes between healthy human individuals. Positive CCR7 selection of CD45RO-negative cells yielded the naive CD8 cells, and terminally differentiated effector memory CD45RA+ cells were excluded. Clones were sequenced by immunoSEQ multiplex PCR, and TCRdb holds only the in-frame ones, with some missing. The sample carries millions of clones, about 94% recorded once. The material sequenced was naive CD8+ T cells sorted from blood. The source of these receptors is a man aged 18 to 29 in good health.

The chain uses TRBV5-4 and TRBJ2-7; D is perhaps TRBD1 (5 bases). In germline, CDR1 is SGHNT, CDR2 YYREEE (reference sequence). V lost 0 bases and J 0 bases, leaving 10 bases between the germline ends. This CDR3 contains 15 residues. This CDR3 is CASSLVQGYSYEQYF. The CDR3 DNA reads TGTGCCAGCAGCTTGGTCCAGGGCTACTCCTACGAGCAGTACTTC.

This chain joins TRBV5-4 and TRBJ2-3; D remains ambiguous. Trimming left V 2 bases short and J 4 bases short, with 17 bases between. The length of the CDR3 is 16 residues. Germline lookup yields CDR1 SGHNT and CDR2 YYREEE (reference sequence). The CDR3 DNA reads as TGTGCCAGCAGCTTAGAAAGTGACTCCTTCTCAGATACGCAGTATTTT. It encodes CASSLESDSFSDTQYF.

V and J are TRBV28 and TRBJ2-2; the D gene could be TRBD1 or TRBD2 (5 bases each). This CDR3 has 17 residues. V gave up 0 bases and J gave up 1 base, with 12 bases separating them. From germline, CDR1 is MDHEN and CDR2 SYDVKM. The CDR3 coding sequence is TGTGCCAGCAGTTTATGGGCCGGGACCGAGAACACCGGGGAGCTGTTTTTT. Translating gives CASSLWAGTENTGELFF.

J is TRBJ1-1 and V is TRBV19; unclear D gene. CDR1 is LNHDA, CDR2 SQIVND, per germline (reference sequence). The V end was cut by 7 bases, the J end by 3 bases, with 12 bases between. The CDR3 has 13 amino acids. The CDR3 loop reads CASIGELYTEAFF. The CDR3, as DNA: TGTGCCAGTATCGGGGAATTGTACACTGAAGCTTTCTTT.

In this sample, this clone turned up once. V usage is TRBV7-3 and J usage is TRBJ2-3; 11 nucleotides align to TRBD2. V lost 2 bases, J lost 4 bases, and 11 bases stayed unmatched. This CDR3 has 18 residues. The germline CDR1 and CDR2 sequences are SGHTA and FQGTGA. CDR3 bases: TGTGCCAGCAGCTTATACCCGGCTAGCGGGGGGTCGCCAGATACGCAGTATTTT. This sequence encodes CASSLYPASGGSPDTQYF.

The chain joins TRBV29-1 to TRBJ2-5; D ambiguous. This CDR3 region has 12 residues. V dropped 3 bases and J dropped 5 bases, with 10 bases sitting between them. Germline V gene sequence: CDR1 SQVTM, CDR2 ANQGSEA. This CDR3 reads CSVEFGSETQYF. DNA for the CDR3: TGCAGCGTTGAGTTCGGGTCTGAGACCCAGTACTTC.

Only one count was recorded for this clone. For the CDR3, the DNA is TGTGCCAGCACCGCGGCCGCCTATAATTCACCCCTCCACTTT. It is translated as CASTAAAYNSPLHF. The rearrangement uses TRBV7-9 and TRBJ1-6; no clear D. Trimming shortened V by 7 bases and J by 2 bases, and 9 bases separated the two germline ends. The CDR3 totals 14 residues. CDR1 is SEHNR and CDR2 is FQNEAQ in the germline V gene (reference sequence).

As regards this clone: A read error may produce the germline difference seen at one junction end. J is TRBJ1-3 and V is TRBV7-9; TRBD1 aligns across 7 bases. Germline CDR1 SEHNR, CDR2 FQNEAQ (reference sequence). The CDR3 consists of 12 residues. CDR3 nucleotide sequence: TGTGCCAGCCGGACAGGTGGAGACACCATATATTTT. It codes for CASRTGGDTIYF.